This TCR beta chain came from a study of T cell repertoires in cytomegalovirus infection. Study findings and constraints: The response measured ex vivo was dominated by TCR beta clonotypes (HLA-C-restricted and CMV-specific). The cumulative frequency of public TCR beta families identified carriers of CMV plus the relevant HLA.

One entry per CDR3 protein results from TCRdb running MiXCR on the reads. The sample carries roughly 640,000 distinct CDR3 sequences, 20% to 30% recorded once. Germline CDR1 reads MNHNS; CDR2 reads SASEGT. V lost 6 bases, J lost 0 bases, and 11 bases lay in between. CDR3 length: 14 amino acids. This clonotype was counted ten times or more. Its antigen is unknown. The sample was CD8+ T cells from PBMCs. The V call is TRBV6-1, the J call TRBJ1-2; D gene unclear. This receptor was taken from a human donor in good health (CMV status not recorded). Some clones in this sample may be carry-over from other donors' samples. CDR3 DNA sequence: TGTGCCAGCAGGCGGGAATCTACTAACTATGGCTACACCTTC. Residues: CASRRESTNYGYTF.